The rows below give T cell receptor beta chains drawn from one sample of a study of identical twins. TCRdb re-derived calls from the 5' RACE reads in MiXCR, one entry per CDR3 protein. The data contain 130,000 to 150,000 distinct CDR3 sequences, under 4.5% of them singletons. Sequenced input: memory T cells sorted from blood. The receptor set was obtained from a man aged 18 to 29 in good health. Both conserved end residues are part of each CDR3. Fields, in order: CDR3 DNA, CDR3 protein, D gene, clone size, J gene, V gene. The D gene is left open where the match is weak. Sizes are listed as once, few, many or a size class.

DNA: TGCAGCGTTGAAGGAGAAGGGGGCACAGATACGCAGTATTTT
CDR3: CSVEGEGGTDTQYF
D: NA
size: many
J: TRBJ2-3
V: TRBV29-1

DNA: TGCAGTGCTAGCGTTAGAACTGGGGCCTGGGGCTACACCTTC
CDR3: CSASVRTGAWGYTF
D: NA
size: many
J: TRBJ1-2
V: TRBV20-1

DNA: TGTGCCAGCAGCTTAATAGCGGGAGGCTCCTACAATGAGCAGTTCTTC
CDR3: CASSLIAGGSYNEQFF
D: TRBD2
size: many
J: TRBJ2-1
V: TRBV7-8

DNA: TGTGCCAGCAGTGATGTGGGGGGGCAGTACTTC
CDR3: CASSDVGGQYF
D: NA
size: many
J: TRBJ2-7
V: TRBV6-1

DNA: TGTGCCAGCAGCCCCAGGACAGGAGAGACCCAGTACTTC
CDR3: CASSPRTGETQYF
D: TRBD1
size: many
J: TRBJ2-5
V: TRBV7-2

DNA: TGTGCCAGCAGCTTTCTTCGGGGAAGCTCCTACAATGAGCAGTTCTTC
CDR3: CASSFLRGSSYNEQFF
D: NA
size: many
J: TRBJ2-1
V: TRBV7-8

DNA: TGTGCCAGCATCGGGGACAGGAGCTCTGGAAACACCATATATTTT
CDR3: CASIGDRSSGNTIYF
D: TRBD1
size: many
J: TRBJ1-3
V: TRBV6-2/TRBV6-3

DNA: TGTGCCATCAGTATAAGGGGGGCATCGGCGTACGAGCAGTACTTC
CDR3: CAISIRGASAYEQYF
D: NA
size: many
J: TRBJ2-7
V: TRBV10-3

DNA: TGTGCCAGCAATACCAACCCGGCGGGCAATCAGCCCCAGCATTTT
CDR3: CASNTNPAGNQPQHF
D: NA
size: many
J: TRBJ1-5
V: TRBV12-3/TRBV12-4

DNA: TGTGCCATCAGTGAGTCACTCCGGGCCACAGATACGCAGTATTTT
CDR3: CAISESLRATDTQYF
D: NA
size: many
J: TRBJ2-3
V: TRBV10-3

DNA: TGCGCCAGCAGCTTGGCCACCTGGACACCTAGCACAGATACGCAGTATTTT
CDR3: CASSLATWTPSTDTQYF
D: NA
size: many
J: TRBJ2-3
V: TRBV5-1

DNA: TGCGCCAGCAGCGTGATGGGGGGCCAAGAGACCCAGTACTTC
CDR3: CASSVMGGQETQYF
D: NA
size: many
J: TRBJ2-5
V: TRBV5-1

DNA: TGTGCCAGCAGCACAGAGGGGTTAGATACGCAGTATTTT
CDR3: CASSTEGLDTQYF
D: NA
size: many
J: TRBJ2-3
V: TRBV11-2

DNA: TGTGCCAGCAGCCAAGATCAACTTGCAGGGGGCCTGAGCACTGAAGCTTTCTTT
CDR3: CASSQDQLAGGLSTEAFF
D: TRBD1
size: many
J: TRBJ1-1
V: TRBV4-2

DNA: TGTGCCAGCAGTTACAGACTAGCGGGAGGGCCTGGGGTAGATGAGCAGTTCTTC
CDR3: CASSYRLAGGPGVDEQFF
D: TRBD2
size: many
J: TRBJ2-1
V: TRBV6-2/TRBV6-3

DNA: TGTGCCAGCAGTTACCGGGGTGGGAACACCATATATTTT
CDR3: CASSYRGGNTIYF
D: NA
size: many
J: TRBJ1-3
V: TRBV6-5

DNA: TGTGCCAGCAGTGAAGGAGGGCGAGATACGCAGTATTTT
CDR3: CASSEGGRDTQYF
D: NA
size: many
J: TRBJ2-3
V: TRBV25-1

DNA: TGTGCCAGCAGTCCGACAGGGATTAACACTGAAGCTTTCTTT
CDR3: CASSPTGINTEAFF
D: TRBD1
size: many
J: TRBJ1-1
V: TRBV3-1

DNA: TGTGCCAGCAGTGTTGGAGGGCTGAACTATGGCTACACCTTC
CDR3: CASSVGGLNYGYTF
D: NA
size: few
J: TRBJ1-2
V: TRBV2

DNA: TGTGCCATCAGTGAGTCTGGGGGCTATGGCTACACCTTC
CDR3: CAISESGGYGYTF
D: NA
size: many
J: TRBJ1-2
V: TRBV10-3

DNA: TGTGCCAGCAGCTTGCGCCGGGACAGGGGGCCTGAGCAGTACTTC
CDR3: CASSLRRDRGPEQYF
D: TRBD1
size: many
J: TRBJ2-7
V: TRBV5-6

DNA: TGTGCCAGCAGCTTAGGCGGGCTTGCCTACGAGCAGTACTTC
CDR3: CASSLGGLAYEQYF
D: NA
size: many
J: TRBJ2-7
V: TRBV7-3

DNA: TGTGCCAGCAGCCAAGTGTTAGGGGTGGCAGAGACCCAGTACTTC
CDR3: CASSQVLGVAETQYF
D: NA
size: many
J: TRBJ2-5
V: TRBV14

DNA: TGCAGCGTGTACAGCGAGCCAGGGAGGGAAGCTTTCTTT
CDR3: CSVYSEPGREAFF
D: NA
size: many
J: TRBJ1-1
V: TRBV29-1

DNA: TGTGCCAGTCAACCCATTAAGGGATCCGGCGGGGAGCTGTTTTTT
CDR3: CASQPIKGSGGELFF
D: NA
size: many
J: TRBJ2-2
V: TRBV7-3

DNA: TGCGCCAGCAGCCCGGAGGCAGGGCTGAATCAGCCCCAGCATTTT
CDR3: CASSPEAGLNQPQHF
D: NA
size: many
J: TRBJ1-5
V: TRBV5-1

DNA: TGCGCCAGCAGCCTAGACAGGGCGGGGAAGACCCAGTACTTC
CDR3: CASSLDRAGKTQYF
D: NA
size: many
J: TRBJ2-5
V: TRBV5-1

DNA: TGTGCCAGCAGTTACTCCGGACAGGGTGGGTCTTCACCCCTCCACTTT
CDR3: CASSYSGQGGSSPLHF
D: TRBD1
size: many
J: TRBJ1-6
V: TRBV6-5

DNA: TGCAGTGCTAGTCACAGCGGGAGGGCCCAAAACAATGAGCAGTTCTTC
CDR3: CSASHSGRAQNNEQFF
D: TRBD2
size: many
J: TRBJ2-1
V: TRBV20-1

DNA: TGCGCCAGCAGTCTGACTAGCGGGGGGGGAATGAATGAGCAGTTCTTC
CDR3: CASSLTSGGGMNEQFF
D: TRBD2
size: many
J: TRBJ2-1
V: TRBV5-1

DNA: TGCGCCAGCAGCTTTACAGGGTACAATGAGCAGTTCTTC
CDR3: CASSFTGYNEQFF
D: NA
size: few
J: TRBJ2-1
V: TRBV5-1

DNA: TGTGCCAGCAATAGCCGGAACACAGATACGCAGTATTTT
CDR3: CASNSRNTDTQYF
D: NA
size: many
J: TRBJ2-3
V: TRBV28

DNA: TGCAGTGCTCAACGGACGAACCAAGAGACCCAGTACTTC
CDR3: CSAQRTNQETQYF
D: NA
size: many
J: TRBJ2-5
V: TRBV20-1

DNA: TGTGCCAGCTCACCACCAGGACAGGGCCCAGAGACCCAGTACTTC
CDR3: CASSPPGQGPETQYF
D: TRBD1
size: many
J: TRBJ2-5
V: TRBV18